The 9 T cell receptor beta chains below all came from one sample that was sequenced in a study of T cell repertoires in cytomegalovirus infection (dated by TCRdb to the late 2010s). Sequencing instrument: Illumina HiSeq 1500. Clones were called with MiXCR by TCRdb after fastp trimmed the public reads at Q25, and only in-frame beta chains were retained. Duplicate CDR3 protein sequences are folded into a single record with the most common DNA and genes. This sample comprises approximately 390,000 distinct CDR3 sequences, around a third of them detected only once. The ten most abundant clones make up about 14% of the sample. The treatment or condition label of this sample denotes: in vitro stimulation with specific CMV peptide epitopes to enrich CMV-specific T cells. These receptors lack a known antigen. The sequenced sample was cultured PBMCs, obtained from culture after CMV antigen stimulation. Every receptor here comes from a human donor in good health (CMV status not recorded). Some clones in this sample may be carry-over from other donors' samples.

This rearrangement joins TRBV12-3 or TRBV12-4 to TRBJ1-1; 8 bases are a match to TRBD1. V lost 6 bases and J lost 6; bases outside the gene matches: 9. The CDR3 totals 14 residues. CDR3 in amino acids: CASSPDRGSAEAFF. The CDR3 DNA reads TGTGCCAGCAGCCCCGACAGGGGAAGCGCTGAAGCTTTCTTT.

The CDR3 here is CASSLKLTGVMNTEAFF. DNA for the CDR3: TGTGCCAGCAGTTTAAAATTGACAGGGGTTATGAACACTGAAGCTTTCTTT. The rearrangement joins TRBV28 to TRBJ1-1; 8 bases are shared with TRBD1. CDR1 and CDR2 (germline): MDHEN, SYDVKM. The V segment lost 2 bases and the J segment 0 bases; nucleotides outside the gene matches: 8. This CDR3 contains 17 residues.

This clonotype was seen a handful of times. The chain combines TRBV7-2 with TRBJ2-3, with D unresolved. Germline V lookup: CDR1 SGHTA, CDR2 FQGNSA. The CDR3 loop spans 14 amino acids. V shed 2 bases and J shed 4 bases, with 10 bases lying between them. The CDR3 spells CASSLRNSPDTQYF. In DNA, the CDR3 is TGTGCCAGCAGCTTAAGAAATAGCCCAGATACGCAGTATTTT.

V gene TRBV7-3 combines with J gene TRBJ2-2, with D possibly matching TRBD2 (6 bases). This CDR3 spans 15 amino acids. With 2 bases removed from V and 6 bases from J, the gap between germline ends came to 13 bases. Germline-derived CDR1 and CDR2 are SGHTA and FQGTGA. The CDR3 DNA follows: TGTGCCAGCAGCTTAGAGACACCGGGGGCCGGGGAGCTGTTTTTT. This sequence encodes CASSLETPGAGELFF.

This clonotype was found a few times. The chain couples TRBV4-1 to TRBJ1-1, with D possibly TRBD1 on 6 matching bases. Germline V lookup: CDR1 MGHRA, CDR2 YSYEKL. V shed 5 bases and J shed 3 bases, with 10 bases lying between them. This CDR3 is 13 amino acids long. The CDR3 DNA follows: TGCGCCAGCAGCGATGACAGGTACACTGAAGCTTTCTTT. Amino acid sequence: CASSDDRYTEAFF.

This clonotype was recorded many times. The CDR3 here is CASSSLAGGESSTDTQYF. The CDR3 DNA reads as TGTGCCAGCAGCTCGCTGGCGGGAGGTGAATCTAGCACAGATACGCAGTATTTT. V gene TRBV7-2 combines with J gene TRBJ2-3; 8 bases are a match to TRBD2. The CDR3 spans 18 residues. Germline values: CDR1 SGHTA, CDR2 FQGNSA. V was pared by 4 bases and J by 0 bases, with 12 bases of the junction left unmatched.

This clonotype was counted at least ten times. The chain combines TRBV7-6 with TRBJ1-2, with D maybe TRBD1 (6 bases). Per the germline V gene, CDR1 is SGHVS and CDR2 is FNYEAQ. V was trimmed by 1 base and J by 7 bases, leaving 13 bases between them. The CDR3 consists of 14 residues. The CDR3 DNA follows: TGTGCCAGCAGCTTAGTGGGGGGCGTTTTTGGCTACACCTTC. The encoded protein is CASSLVGGVFGYTF. The full variable domain, its missing parts supplied by reference TRBV7-6 and TRBJ1-2, is GAGVSQSPRYKVTKRGQDVALRCDPISGHVSLYWYRQALGQGPEFLTYFNYEAQQDKSGLPNDRFSAERPEGSISTLTIQRTEQRDSAMYRCASSLVGGVFGYTFGSGTRLTVV.

This chain connects TRBV6-5 to TRBJ2-2; a weak D match, TRBD2 (6 bases). The CDR3 totals 15 residues. Trimming removed 10 bases from V and 1 base from J, with 16 bases in between. Germline V lookup: CDR1 MNHEY, CDR2 SVGAGI. The DNA of the CDR3 is TGTGCCACCTCCGCTCCGGGAGAGAACACCGGGGAGCTGTTTTTT. It specifies CATSAPGENTGELFF.

This rearrangement joins TRBV7-8 to TRBJ2-7; D is unclear. The CDR3 loop spans 13 amino acids. CDR1 SGHVS and CDR2 FQNEAQ come from the germline V gene. The V end lost 1 base, the J end lost 2 bases, and 6 bases lay between the germline ends. CDR3 sequence reads: CASSLDLPYEQYF. DNA of the CDR3: TGTGCCAGCAGCTTAGACCTACCCTACGAGCAGTACTTC.